This TCR beta chain was captured in a study of blood T cell repertoires in COVID-19. Per germline, CDR1 SGHDN and CDR2 FVKESK. The CDR3 is 15 amino acids. After removal of 3 bases from V and 9 bases from J, the junction contained 9 bases not matched to a gene. TCRdb's table, derived via immunoSEQ multiplex PCR, lists solely in-frame clones and lacks some. The table records about 270,000 clones, 85% to 90% of them present only once. The source is a woman in her twenties or thirties with acute COVID-19. This chain uses TRBV14 with TRBJ2-3; 10 bases align to TRBD2. The sample comprised PBMCs or T cells enriched from blood (not recorded which). The CDR3 region has the DNA TGTGCCAGCAGCCAGGAAGCGGGAGGGCCAGGGACGCAGTATTTT. It codes for CASSQEAGGPGTQYF.